The 12 T cell receptor beta chains in this list originate from one sample, sequenced in a study of cytomegalovirus exposure and HLA in healthy donors. PCR involved 60 Vbeta and 13 Jbeta primers. The repertoire was sequenced with immunoSEQ multiplex PCR; TCRdb's copy has only in-frame clones and lacks some. The repertoire holds some 85,000 clones, with roughly 78% as singletons. Sequencing was done on a sample of PBMCs. These receptors all stem from a woman aged 40 to 50 in good health and CMV-seropositive.

This chain connects TRBV4-3 to TRBJ2-1, with 9 bases matching TRBD2. Germline CDR1 and CDR2: LGHNA and YSLEER. Unmatched junction bases numbered 4, after V lost 0 bases and J lost 4 bases. The CDR3 extends over 16 amino acids. CDR3 region: CASSQDRLAGYNEQFF. CDR3 nucleotide sequence: TGCGCCAGCAGCCAAGATCGGCTAGCGGGGTACAATGAGCAGTTCTTC.

The genes are TRBV6-4 and TRBJ1-2; D gene uncertain. Germline loops: CDR1 MRHNA, CDR2 SNTAGT. The V and J ends lost 0 bases and 8 bases respectively, with 22 bases between them. This CDR3 is built from 17 residues. CDR3 in DNA: TGTGCCAGCAGTGACTCCCCCTCGGGGTTCGGGATTGGGGGCTACACCTTC. This translates into CASSDSPSGFGIGGYTF.

The rearrangement joins TRBV7-2 to TRBJ1-3; D is uncertain. The V and J ends lost 6 bases and 2 bases respectively, with 11 bases between them. CDR1 is SGHTA, CDR2 FQGNSA, per germline. The CDR3 length is 14 residues. CDR3 DNA: TGTGCCAGCAGTTCTGTGGCAGCTGGAAACACCATATATTTT. Translated: CASSSVAAGNTIYF.

The chain has TRBV6-4 and TRBJ2-1, with a weak D call TRBD2 (5 bases). CDR1 is MRHNA, CDR2 SNTAGT, per germline. V lost 4 bases and J lost 3, with 7 bases in between. This CDR3 comprises 13 residues. Here the CDR3 reads CASSATSYNEQFF. CDR3 sequence (DNA): TGTGCCAGCAGTGCTACTAGCTACAATGAGCAGTTCTTC.

V gene TRBV2 combines with J gene TRBJ1-1, with D maybe TRBD1 (5 bases). CDR3 size: 16 residues. V lost 2 bases, J lost 4 bases, and 17 bases lay in between. Germline V gives CDR1 SNHLY, CDR2 FYNNEI. The chain's CDR3 is CASSERSSVGGTEAFF. DNA of the CDR3: TGTGCCAGCAGTGAACGGAGCTCCGTGGGGGGCACTGAAGCTTTCTTT.

V is TRBV7-9 and J is TRBJ2-3; 8 bases map to TRBD2. V shed 3 bases, J shed 6 bases, and the junction held 11 bases outside the gene matches. This CDR3 has 16 amino acids. Germline values: CDR1 SEHNR, CDR2 FQNEAQ (reference sequence). CDR3 region: CASSFGPAGVSDTQYF. Here the CDR3 DNA reads TGTGCCAGCAGCTTTGGTCCAGCGGGAGTTTCTGATACGCAGTATTTT. Using reference TRBV7-9 and TRBJ2-3 for the parts outside the CDR3, the full variable domain is DTGVSQNPRHKITKRGQNVTFRCDPISEHNRLYWYRQTLGQGPEFLTYFQNEAQLEKSRLLSDRFSAERPKGSFSTLEIQRTEQGDSAMYLCASSFGPAGVSDTQYFGPGTRLTVL.

The V gene is TRBV7-9, the J gene TRBJ2-1; 7 bases agree with TRBD1. V gave up 6 bases and J gave up 4 bases; unmatched junction bases: 9. CDR1 is SEHNR and CDR2 is FQNEAQ in the germline V gene (reference sequence). The length of the CDR3 is 15 residues. CDR3 sequence reads: CASRTGTATYNEQFF. The CDR3 coding sequence is TGTGCCAGCAGGACTGGGACAGCAACATACAATGAGCAGTTCTTC. The full variable domain, with the rest looked up from reference TRBV7-9 and TRBJ2-1, is DTGVSQNPRHKITKRGQNVTFRCDPISEHNRLYWYRQTLGQGPEFLTYFQNEAQLEKSRLLSDRFSAERPKGSFSTLEIQRTEQGDSAMYLCASRTGTATYNEQFFGPGTRLTVL.

V is TRBV5-1 and J is TRBJ2-2; 9 bases line up with TRBD2. This CDR3 has 16 residues. Unmatched junction bases numbered 4, after V lost 0 bases and J lost 4 bases. Germline V gene lookup returns CDR1 SGHRS and CDR2 YFSETQ. The CDR3 region is CASSLGPGLATGELFF. The CDR3 DNA is TGCGCCAGCAGCTTGGGACCGGGACTAGCCACCGGGGAGCTGTTTTTT.

The chain carries TRBV7-9 and TRBJ1-4, with TRBD1 matching over 8 bases. V lost 3 bases and J lost 11; bases outside the gene matches: 14. The germline V gene encodes CDR1 SEHNR and CDR2 FQNEAQ (reference sequence). The CDR3 length is 16 residues. The CDR3 here is CASSLGRVQGATKLFF. The DNA of the CDR3 is TGTGCCAGCAGCTTGGGGAGGGTCCAGGGGGCAACCAAACTGTTTTTT. Using reference TRBV7-9 and TRBJ1-4 for the parts outside the CDR3, the full variable domain is DTGVSQNPRHKITKRGQNVTFRCDPISEHNRLYWYRQTLGQGPEFLTYFQNEAQLEKSRLLSDRFSAERPKGSFSTLEIQRTEQGDSAMYLCASSLGRVQGATKLFFGSGTQLSVL.

This clone turned up a few times. This chain connects TRBV29-1 to TRBJ1-1; D not certain. Trimming took off 5 bases at V and 3 bases at J, with 4 bases between the two ends. CDR1 and CDR2 from the germline V gene are SQVTM and ANQGSEA. The length of the CDR3 is 10 residues. The CDR3 bases are TGCAGCGTTCCTGACACTGAAGCTTTCTTT. This translates into CSVPDTEAFF.

The V call is TRBV7-3, the J call TRBJ2-3; 8 nucleotides match TRBD2. V was clipped by 1 base and J by 5 bases; unmatched bases: 5. This CDR3 comprises 15 residues. Germline values: CDR1 SGHTA, CDR2 FQGTGA. The CDR3 sequence: CASSLNGRAIDTQYF. The CDR3 DNA sequence: TGTGCCAGCAGCTTAAACGGGAGGGCAATAGATACGCAGTATTTT.

The rearrangement uses TRBV10-3 and TRBJ2-5, with 7 positions matching TRBD2. The DNA end favors TRBJ2-7, so the J call may be wrong. CDR3 size: 14 residues. Germline values: CDR1 ENHRY, CDR2 SYGVKD. The CDR3 here is CAISGGGSSYEQYF. CDR3 sequence (DNA): TGTGCCATCAGTGGTGGCGGGAGCTCCTACGAGCAGTACTTC.